This T cell receptor (beta chain) came from a study of beta chain features in type 1 diabetes. TCRB transcripts that were expressed got sequenced, as all of the isolated RNA had been reverse transcribed. Measured with immunoSEQ multiplex PCR; TCRdb has only the in-frame clones, and not every one. The sample includes fewer than 300,000 clones, under 13% seen only once; the top ten take about 0.018%. This clone was found a few times. Its matching antigen is unknown. Study-wide results and limits: Among patients with Type 1 diabetes, TCRB CDR3s were moderately but significantly shorter in every one of the four CD4+ subsets.

Using CD45RO/CCR7/CD25/CD127/CD95/CD27, CD4+ naive, central memory, regulatory and stem cell-like memory cells were sorted. Germline lookup yields CDR1 ENHRY and CDR2 SYGVKD. The length of the CDR3 is 15 residues. The V and J ends lost 7 bases and 5 bases, in that order; junction bases with no gene match: 11. The clonotype originates from a young man with type 1 diabetes. Specimen: naive CD4+ T cells from blood. The rearrangement uses TRBV10-3 and TRBJ1-2; 9 bases match TRBD1. The CDR3 sequence: CAITSPGQGRYGYTF. CDR3 sequence (DNA): TGTGCCATCACCTCGCCGGGACAGGGCCGATATGGCTACACCTTC.